These 14 T cell receptor beta chains were all obtained from the same sample, sequenced in a study of blood T cell repertoires in COVID-19. Using immunoSEQ multiplex PCR, the repertoire was profiled, and TCRdb retains in-frame clones only, with some absent. The sample lists roughly 380,000 clones; about 90% were seen once. The specimen was PBMCs or T cells enriched from blood (not recorded which). These receptors all come from a woman aged 30 to 39 who had recovered from COVID-19.

The rearrangement joins TRBV10-3 to TRBJ2-3, with D perhaps matching TRBD2 (6 bases). The CDR3 contains 14 residues. V lost 7 bases and J 4 bases, leaving 15 bases between the germline ends. Germline V gene data show CDR1 as ENHRY and CDR2 as SYGVKD. The CDR3 reads CAITSGVLADTQYF. The CDR3 bases are TGTGCCATCACTTCGGGGGTACTTGCAGATACGCAGTATTTT.

The V and J genes are TRBV27 and TRBJ1-3; TRBD1 aligns across 7 bases. After removal of 4 bases from V and 2 bases from J, the junction contained 5 bases not matched to a gene. Per the germline V gene, CDR1 is MNHEY and CDR2 is SMNVEV (reference sequence). The CDR3 is made up of 15 amino acids. The CDR3 region has the DNA TGTGCCAGCAGTTCACAGGGGTATCCTGGAAACACCATATATTTT. Residues: CASSSQGYPGNTIYF.

V and J are TRBV7-9 and TRBJ1-6, with D possibly being TRBD1 (5 bases). The CDR3 extends over 15 amino acids. Per the germline V gene, CDR1 is SEHNR and CDR2 is FQNEAQ (reference sequence). Trimming left V 1 base short and J 4 bases short, with 8 bases between. The CDR3 reads CASSLESGYNSPLHF. CDR3 coding DNA: TGTGCCAGCAGCTTAGAATCAGGGTATAATTCACCCCTCCACTTT.

The DNA for the CDR3 is TGTGCCAGCAGCTCCGGGACTAGCGGGGTTAGCTCCTACAATGAGCAGTTCTTC. Protein product: CASSSGTSGVSSYNEQFF. V usage is TRBV28 and J usage is TRBJ2-1, with 13 bases identical to TRBD2. Germline CDR1 MDHEN, CDR2 SYDVKM. CDR3 length equals 18 residues. Germline trimming cut 6 bases from V and 0 bases from J; bases unmatched to any gene: 8. The entire variable domain, with the rest obtained from reference TRBV28 and TRBJ2-1, is as follows: DVKVTQSSRYLVKRTGEKVFLECVQDMDHENMFWYRQDPGLGLRLIYFSYDVKMKEKGDIPEGYSVSREKKERFSLILESASTNQTSMYLCASSSGTSGVSSYNEQFFGPGTRLTVL.

The chain employs TRBV3-1 (or the pseudogene TRBV3-2) and TRBJ1-2; TRBD1 agrees at 12 bases. Germline V lookup: CDR1 LGHDT, CDR2 YNNKEL (reference sequence). After removal of 0 bases from V and 5 bases from J, the junction contained 7 bases not matched to a gene. The length of the CDR3 is 17 residues. For the CDR3, the DNA is TGTGCCAGCAGCCAAGATAGGCGGGACAGGGGGCTTTATGGCTACACCTTC. This encodes CASSQDRRDRGLYGYTF.

This chain joins TRBV7-6 and TRBJ1-1; a weak D match, TRBD1 (6 bases). Germline V gives CDR1 SGHVS, CDR2 FNYEAQ. Trimming removed 3 bases at V and 2 bases at J, with 10 bases between. This CDR3 is built from 14 residues. The CDR3, as DNA: TGTGCCAGCAGCTTGGACAGTGCCAACACTGAAGCTTTCTTT. This sequence encodes CASSLDSANTEAFF.

The chain has TRBV28 and TRBJ2-1, with 8 bases fitting TRBD1. V shed 5 bases and J 4 bases; nucleotides not matched to a gene: 4. CDR3 length: 14 residues. CDR1 and CDR2 (germline): MDHEN, SYDVKM. CDR3 protein: CASSLGTGYNEQFF. CDR3 nucleotides: TGTGCCAGCAGTCTCGGGACAGGTTACAATGAGCAGTTCTTC. Variable domain in full (rest from reference TRBV28 and TRBJ2-1): DVKVTQSSRYLVKRTGEKVFLECVQDMDHENMFWYRQDPGLGLRLIYFSYDVKMKEKGDIPEGYSVSREKKERFSLILESASTNQTSMYLCASSLGTGYNEQFFGPGTRLTVL.

This rearrangement joins TRBV9 to TRBJ1-2; the match to TRBD1 covers 12 bases. Germline CDR1 is SGDLS and CDR2 is YYNGEE. The CDR3 is made up of 17 amino acids. After removal of 0 bases from V and 4 bases from J, the junction contained 7 bases not matched to a gene. The CDR3 is CASSVDLGQGAIYGYTF. The CDR3 DNA reads TGTGCCAGCAGCGTAGATCTGGGACAGGGGGCCATCTATGGCTACACCTTC.

V and J are TRBV10-3 and TRBJ2-1; TRBD1 might be the D (5 bases). CDR1 and CDR2 (germline): ENHRY, SYGVKD. The CDR3 is 14 residues long. Trimming stripped 5 bases from V and 0 bases from J, with 8 bases between. CDR3 amino acids: CAISRQSSYNEQFF. Written as DNA, the CDR3 is TGTGCCATCAGTAGACAGAGCTCCTACAATGAGCAGTTCTTC.

A remark on this clone: The sample has other DNA sequences that encode this CDR3 too. The rearrangement uses TRBV12-3 or TRBV12-4 and TRBJ1-2; D not resolved. The CDR3 has 12 residues. The V end was cut by 5 bases, the J end by 5 bases, with 9 bases between. The CDR3, as DNA: TGTGCCAGCAGTCCGTCCGGGTATGGCTACACCTTC. Translating it yields CASSPSGYGYTF.

This chain links TRBV2 with TRBJ1-5; 7 bases are a match to TRBD1. The ends lost 4 bases at V and 1 base at J; junction bases unmatched: 4. In germline, CDR1 is SNHLY, CDR2 FYNNEI. This CDR3 spans 15 amino acids. CDR3 coding DNA: TGTGCCAGCAGTGTAAGGGGGCAAAGCAATCAGCCCCAGCATTTT. This encodes CASSVRGQSNQPQHF.

The chain recombines TRBV4-1 with TRBJ2-7; no reliable D call. This CDR3 is 12 amino acids long. V was trimmed by 5 bases and J by 7 bases, leaving 12 bases between them. Germline assignment: CDR1 MGHRA and CDR2 YSYEKL. CDR3 residues: CASSSTAMEQYF. The CDR3 DNA sequence: TGCGCCAGCAGCTCGACTGCTATGGAGCAGTACTTC.

The chain joins TRBV7-9 to TRBJ2-5, with D perhaps TRBD2 (6 bases). The CDR3 loop spans 15 amino acids. The V end lost 3 bases, the J end lost 2 bases, and 13 bases lay between the germline ends. CDR1 and CDR2 from the germline V gene are SEHNR and FQNEAQ (reference sequence). The CDR3 loop reads CASSFGTLLQETQYF. For the CDR3, the DNA is TGTGCCAGCAGCTTTGGGACTCTGCTTCAAGAGACCCAGTACTTC.

To note about this clone: Other nucleotide sequences in the sample specify the same CDR3. The rearrangement joins TRBV6-5 to TRBJ1-3; the D gene is possibly TRBD1 (5 bases). V was cut by 2 bases and J by 3 bases, with 8 bases left in between. Germline values: CDR1 MNHEY, CDR2 SVGAGI. This CDR3 contains 14 residues. In nucleotides, the CDR3 is TGTGCCAGCAGTTACGGGGGGAGTGGAAACACCATATATTTT. This translates into CASSYGGSGNTIYF.